This T cell receptor beta chain was sequenced for a study of blood T cell repertoires in COVID-19. Overall study: The United States, Italy and Spain supplied acute and convalescent COVID-19 samples. The analysed material was cDNA or gDNA that came from T cells, B-cell-depleted T cells, or PBMCs.

Per the original data handling: Reference gene primer amplification gave estimated nucleated cell counts. Method: immunoSEQ multiplex PCR; TCRdb's copy keeps in-frame clones and lacks some. The V and J calls and clone size come from that table; D and trimming were worked out from the DNA. The table lists 160,000 or so clones, over 75% of them singletons. The CDR3 consists of 15 residues. Per the germline V gene, CDR1 is SGHAT and CDR2 is FQNNGV. Trimming removed 5 bases from V and 1 base from J; junction bases left unmatched: 3. Sequenced input: peripheral blood. The source is a man aged 70-80 years with active or convalescent COVID-19. The V gene is TRBV11-2, the J gene TRBJ1-5, with 9 bases lining up with TRBD1. CDR3 coding DNA: TGTGCCAGCAGCCCACAGGGGGCAAGCAATCAGCCCCAGCATTTT. Its protein product is CASSPQGASNQPQHF. The entire variable domain, with the rest obtained from reference TRBV11-2 and TRBJ1-5, is as follows: EAGVAQSPRYKIIEKRQSVAFWCNPISGHATLYWYQQILGQGPKLLIQFQNNGVVDDSQLPKDRFSAERLKGVDSTLKIQPAKLEDSAVYLCASSPQGASNQPQHFGDGTRLSIL.